This T cell receptor (beta chain) comes out of a study of T cell changes during pregnancy in multiple sclerosis. Only in-frame clones appear in the TCRdb table, and some are missing; sequencing was by immunoSEQ multiplex PCR. The data contain about 43,000 clones, about 87% of them singletons. The CDR3 spans 14 residues. CDR1 is ENHRY, CDR2 SYGVKD, per germline. J lost 4 bases, V lost 2 bases, and 5 bases had no gene match. Sequenced here: peripheral blood, sampled in the first trimester of pregnancy. The receptor was isolated from a female donor in good health, enrolled as a control in a pregnancy study. The rearrangement uses TRBV10-3 and TRBJ2-7; 7 nucleotides match TRBD1. In DNA, the CDR3 is TGTGCCATCAGTGAGATCGGGACAGCTTACGAGCAGTACTTC. Amino acids: CAISEIGTAYEQYF.